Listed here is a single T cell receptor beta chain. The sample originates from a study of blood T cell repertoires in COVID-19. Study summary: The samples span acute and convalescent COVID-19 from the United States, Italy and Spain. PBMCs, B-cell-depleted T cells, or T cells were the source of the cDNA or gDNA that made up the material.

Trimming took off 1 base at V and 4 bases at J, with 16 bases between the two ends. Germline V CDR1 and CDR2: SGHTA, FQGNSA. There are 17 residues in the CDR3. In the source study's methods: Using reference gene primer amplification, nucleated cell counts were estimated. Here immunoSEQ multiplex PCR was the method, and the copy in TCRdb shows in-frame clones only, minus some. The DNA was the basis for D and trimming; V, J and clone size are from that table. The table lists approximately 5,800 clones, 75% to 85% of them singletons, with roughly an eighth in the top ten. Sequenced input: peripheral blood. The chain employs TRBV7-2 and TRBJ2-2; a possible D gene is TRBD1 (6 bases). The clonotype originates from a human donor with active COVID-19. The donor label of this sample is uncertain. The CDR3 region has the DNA TGTGCCAGCAGCTTAGGAGGGCGAGGGGGTGGCACCGGGGAGCTGTTTTTT. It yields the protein CASSLGGRGGGTGELFF.